The 6 T cell receptor beta chains in this list originate from one sample, sequenced in a study of T cell changes during pregnancy in multiple sclerosis. The repertoire was sequenced with immunoSEQ multiplex PCR; TCRdb's copy has only in-frame clones and lacks some. Of about 60,000 clones listed, about 90% are singletons. The sample consisted of peripheral blood, taken in the first trimester of pregnancy. Every receptor here comes from a female donor with multiple sclerosis, enrolled in a pregnancy study.

The chain links TRBV7-2 to TRBJ2-7, with D possibly being TRBD2 (6 bases). Deletions cut 5 bases from V and 9 bases from J, with 14 bases between. This CDR3 comprises 12 residues. Germline CDR1 and CDR2: SGHTA and FQGNSA. CDR3 loop: CASSREYRAQYF. The CDR3 DNA is TGTGCCAGCAGCCGGGAGTACCGGGCGCAGTACTTC.

The chain recombines TRBV9 with TRBJ2-2, with D unresolved. With 3 bases removed from V and 10 bases from J, the gap between germline ends came to 10 bases. Germline assignment: CDR1 SGDLS and CDR2 YYNGEE. The CDR3 totals 12 residues. The chain's CDR3 is CASSATSSELFF. CDR3 DNA: TGTGCCAGCAGCGCGACTTCTTCGGAGCTGTTTTTT.

J is TRBJ1-5 and V is TRBV27, with TRBD1 matching 8 bases. There are 14 residues in the CDR3. Germline V gene data show CDR1 as MNHEY and CDR2 as SMNVEV (reference sequence). The ends lost 2 bases at V and 6 bases at J; junction bases unmatched: 3. The CDR3 coding sequence is TGTGCCAGCAGTTTAGGACAGGGCATTCAGCCCCAGCATTTT. As protein: CASSLGQGIQPQHF.

Regarding this clone: A read error may produce the germline difference seen at one junction end. The CDR3 is CASSLTGQTEAFF. The CDR3 nucleotides read TGTGCCAGCAGCCTAACAGGACAGACTGAAGCTTTCTTT. The chain recombines TRBV7-3 with TRBJ1-1; D is perhaps TRBD1 (6 bases). Germline assignment: CDR1 SGHTA and CDR2 FQGTGA. The CDR3 sequence is 13 residues long. The full variable domain, with the rest looked up from reference TRBV7-3 and TRBJ1-1, is GAGVSQTPSNKVTEKGKYVELRCDPISGHTALYWYRQSLGQGPEFLIYFQGTGAADDSGLPNDRFFAVRPEGSVSTLKIQRTERGDSAVYLCASSLTGQTEAFFGQGTRLTVV.

The V call is TRBV5-4, the J call TRBJ2-7, with TRBD2 identical over 11 bases. Germline lookup yields CDR1 SGHNT and CDR2 YYREEE (reference sequence). The junction had 9 bases not matched to a gene; V was cut back by 4 bases and J by 6 bases. CDR3 length equals 15 residues. Written as DNA, the CDR3 is TGTGCCAGCAGCCAACTAGCGGGAGTTCAAGGCGAGCAGTACTTC. Translation gives CASSQLAGVQGEQYF.

The rearrangement links TRBV27 to TRBJ2-7, with TRBD1 matching 8 bases. The CDR3 has 16 amino acids. Germline V gene lookup returns CDR1 MNHEY and CDR2 SMNVEV (reference sequence). The V and J ends lost 0 bases and 2 bases, in that order; junction bases with no gene match: 6. In DNA, the CDR3 is TGTGCCAGCAGTTTATCCGGACAGGGAGGTCCCTACGAGCAGTACTTC. This sequence encodes CASSLSGQGGPYEQYF.